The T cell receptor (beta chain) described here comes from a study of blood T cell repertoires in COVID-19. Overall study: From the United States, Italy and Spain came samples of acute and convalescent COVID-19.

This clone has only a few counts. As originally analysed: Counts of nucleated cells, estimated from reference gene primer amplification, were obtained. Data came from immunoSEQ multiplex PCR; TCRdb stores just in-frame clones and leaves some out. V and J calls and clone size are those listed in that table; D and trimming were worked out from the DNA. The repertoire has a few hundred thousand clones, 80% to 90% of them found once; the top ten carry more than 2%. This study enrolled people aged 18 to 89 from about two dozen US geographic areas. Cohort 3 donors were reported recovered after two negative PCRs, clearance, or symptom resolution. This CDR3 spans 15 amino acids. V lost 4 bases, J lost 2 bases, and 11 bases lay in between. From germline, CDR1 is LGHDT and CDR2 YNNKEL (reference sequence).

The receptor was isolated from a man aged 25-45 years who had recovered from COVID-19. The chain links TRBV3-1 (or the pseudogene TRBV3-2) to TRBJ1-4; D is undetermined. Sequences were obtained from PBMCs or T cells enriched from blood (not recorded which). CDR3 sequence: CASSLRRGTNEKLFF. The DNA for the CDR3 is TGTGCCAGCAGCCTGCGGAGAGGGACTAATGAAAAACTGTTTTTT.